Listed here are 30 T cell receptor beta chains from one sample, sequenced in a study of T cell repertoires in cytomegalovirus infection. A single record per CDR3 protein comes from TCRdb applying MiXCR to the reads. In the table there are some 940,000 distinct CDR3 sequences, roughly 30% of which are singletons. Antigens for these TCRs are unknown. The specimen was cultured CD8+ T cells from PBMCs, collected from culture after CMV antigen stimulation. These receptors were obtained from a human donor in good health (CMV status not recorded). Some clones in this sample may be carry-over from other donors' samples.

Concerning this clonotype itself: Likely a read error: the CDR3 ends without its conserved phenylalanine or tryptophan. The gene calls are TRBV7-2 and TRBJ1-2; 8 bases agree with TRBD1. This CDR3 region has 13 residues. The trim removed 5 bases at V and 2 bases at J, leaving 1 base unmatched. Looked up from germline, CDR1 is SGHTA and CDR2 is FQGNSA. The CDR3 nucleotides read TGTGCCAGCAGCCGGACAGGGAACTATGGCTACACCCTC. Residues: CASSRTGNYGYTL.

This clonotype was detected ten times or more. The chain joins TRBV7-2 to TRBJ2-3; no reliable D call. Trimming pared 6 bases from V and 2 bases from J, leaving 18 bases between. Germline V gene lookup returns CDR1 SGHTA and CDR2 FQGNSA. The CDR3 loop spans 16 amino acids. CDR3 in DNA: TGTGCCAGCAGACCAACCCTCGGGCTTTACACAGATACGCAGTATTTT. It specifies CASRPTLGLYTDTQYF.

This clonotype was seen a few times. The chain uses TRBV7-6 and TRBJ1-6; D call uncertain. Trimming cost V 5 bases and J 7 bases, with 9 bases left between them. CDR3 length equals 13 residues. The germline V gene has CDR1 SGHVS and CDR2 FNYEAQ. CDR3 sequence: CASSQRYNSPLHF. The CDR3 DNA is TGTGCCAGCAGCCAAAGATACAATTCACCCCTCCACTTT.

Remarks on this clonotype: One end of the junction fails to match germline, which may point to a read error. The V and J genes are TRBV7-7 and TRBJ2-7; a possible D gene is TRBD2 (6 bases). The germline CDR1 and CDR2 sequences are SSHAT and FNYEAQ (reference sequence). CDR3 length equals 15 residues. CDR3 residues: CASSLFHGGGYEQYF. CDR3 in DNA: TGTGCTAGCAGCTTGTTTCACGGGGGTGGCTACGAGCAGTACTTC.

The chain links TRBV5-6 to TRBJ1-1; D unclear. V was clipped by 0 bases and J by 8 bases, with 5 bases between them. Germline lookup yields CDR1 SGHDT and CDR2 YYEEEE. The CDR3 length is 11 residues. The CDR3 loop reads CASSLEEEAFF. CDR3 nucleotides: TGTGCCAGCAGCTTGGAAGAAGAAGCTTTCTTT. Drawing the rest from reference TRBV5-6 and TRBJ1-1, the complete variable domain is DAGVTQSPTHLIKTRGQQVTLRCSPKSGHDTVSWYQQALGQGPQFIFQYYEEEERQRGNFPDRFSGHQFPNYSSELNVNALLLGDSALYLCASSLEEEAFFGQGTRLTVV.

This clonotype appeared a few times. CDR3 amino acids: CASSPWGALVVETQYF. Written as DNA, the CDR3 is TGTGCCAGCTCCCCGTGGGGGGCACTAGTTGTAGAGACCCAGTACTTC. This chain links TRBV12-3 or TRBV12-4 with TRBJ2-5; D is perhaps TRBD1 or TRBD2 (6 bases each). The CDR3 has 16 residues. V was shortened by 8 bases and J by 4 bases, with 23 bases between the two germline ends.

The gene calls are TRBV3-1 and TRBJ1-4, with a tentative D call TRBD1 (5 bases). Per germline, CDR1 LGHDT and CDR2 YNNKEL (reference sequence). The length of the CDR3 is 13 residues. V shed 10 bases and J shed 6 bases, with 15 bases lying between them. The CDR3 sequence is CATRLGLDEKLFF. CDR3 nucleotides: TGTGCCACCCGGTTGGGACTCGATGAAAAACTGTTTTTT.

The V call is TRBV29-1, the J call TRBJ1-4; D is uncertain. CDR3 length equals 14 residues. CDR1 and CDR2 (germline): SQVTM, ANQGSEA. V lost 5 bases and J lost 8, with 18 bases in between. The CDR3: CSVPVGATSEKLFF. The CDR3 region has the DNA TGCAGCGTTCCGGTGGGTGCTACCTCCGAAAAACTGTTTTTT.

The V gene is TRBV25-1, the J gene TRBJ1-2; no reliable D call. From germline, CDR1 is MGHDK and CDR2 SYGVNS. V was clipped by 2 bases and J by 7 bases, with 17 bases between them. The CDR3 runs 15 residues. The CDR3 loop is CASSERRVMPGGYTF. CDR3 DNA sequence: TGTGCCAGCAGTGAACGACGCGTCATGCCTGGTGGCTACACCTTC.

In its sample, this clonotype was seen a few times. V gene TRBV5-5 combines with J gene TRBJ2-3; 9 bases agree with TRBD1. Germline CDR1 and CDR2: SGHKS and YYEKEE (reference sequence). V lost 4 bases and J lost 0; bases outside the gene matches: 6. CDR3 length: 16 amino acids. The CDR3 nucleotides are TGTGCCAGCAGCACCCGGGACAGGGTTAGCACAGATACGCAGTATTTT. Protein product: CASSTRDRVSTDTQYF.

Points on this clonotype: One junction end disagrees with the germline gene, perhaps due to a read error. The CDR3 DNA sequence: TGTGTCAGCATCCCCAGTCCCGACCGATTCTACGAGCAGTACTTC. Encoded protein: CVSIPSPDRFYEQYF. The chain has TRBV27 and TRBJ2-7; D unresolved. Germline V gene data show CDR1 as MNHEY and CDR2 as SMNVEV (reference sequence). There are 15 residues in the CDR3.

This clonotype was observed a handful of times. The J gene is TRBJ1-3, the V gene TRBV14; D unclear. The CDR3 spans 15 residues. Trimming cost V 7 bases and J 4 bases, with 17 bases left between them. Germline CDR1 and CDR2: SGHDN and FVKESK. The CDR3: CASNRFSEGGNTIYF. The CDR3 DNA follows: TGTGCCAGCAACCGGTTTTCCGAGGGAGGAAACACCATATATTTT.

This clonotype was detected only a few times. CDR3 protein: CASSQVIAGGISNTGELFF. For the CDR3, the DNA is TGTGCCAGCAGCCAAGTAATAGCGGGGGGGATATCGAACACCGGGGAGCTGTTTTTT. The chain employs TRBV4-2 and TRBJ2-2, with 11 bases fitting TRBD2. The V gene's germline CDR1 is LGHNA and CDR2 YNFKEQ. The junction had 7 bases not matched to a gene; V was cut back by 1 base and J by 0 bases. CDR3 size: 19 residues.

The rearrangement links TRBV5-1 to TRBJ2-7, with 10 bases lining up with TRBD1. Unmatched junction bases numbered 7, after V lost 4 bases and J lost 6 bases. The CDR3 is 14 amino acids. Germline CDR1 is SGHRS and CDR2 is YFSETQ. CDR3 amino acids: CASSRTGGVGEQYF. The CDR3 nucleotides read TGCGCCAGCAGCAGGACAGGGGGGGTCGGCGAGCAGTACTTC.

This clonotype was counted once. This sequence joins TRBV7-9 and TRBJ2-7; D may be TRBD2 (6 bases). This CDR3 contains 17 residues. Germline CDR1 reads SEHNR; CDR2 reads FQNEAQ (reference sequence). Trimming cost V 2 bases and J 2 bases, with 19 bases left between them. This chain's CDR3 is CASSLMGLDHVPYEQYF. CDR3 DNA sequence: TGTGCCAGCAGCTTAATGGGACTCGACCACGTCCCCTACGAGCAGTACTTC.

Only a few counts were recorded for this clonotype. The chain links TRBV9 to TRBJ1-4; D uncertain. V lost 3 bases, J lost 4 bases, and 16 bases lay in between. The CDR3 covers 16 residues. Germline V gene data show CDR1 as SGDLS and CDR2 as YYNGEE. The CDR3 spells CASSARMGIGNEKLFF. The DNA of the CDR3 is TGTGCCAGCAGCGCTAGGATGGGTATCGGTAATGAAAAACTGTTTTTT.

In this sample, this clonotype turned up a few times. The chain uses TRBV2 and TRBJ1-3, with 9 bases aligning to TRBD1. J was trimmed by 0 bases and V by 5 bases; bases with no gene match: 5. The CDR3 consists of 16 residues. Per the germline V gene, CDR1 is SNHLY and CDR2 is FYNNEI. CDR3 sequence reads: CASSFMTGGSGNTIYF. Here the CDR3 DNA reads TGTGCCAGCAGTTTCATGACAGGGGGCTCTGGAAACACCATATATTTT.

The chain couples TRBV6-1 to TRBJ1-1, with 12 bases that match TRBD1. The CDR3 extends over 18 amino acids. The V gene's germline CDR1 is MNHNS and CDR2 SASEGT. V shed 3 bases and J 4 bases; nucleotides not matched to a gene: 12. The chain's CDR3 is CASSDERDRGRLSTEAFF. CDR3 nucleotide sequence: TGTGCCAGCAGTGATGAACGGGACAGGGGGCGCCTGAGCACTGAAGCTTTCTTT.

The J gene is TRBJ2-4, the V gene TRBV12-3 or TRBV12-4; 9 bases are shared with TRBD2. This CDR3 region has 16 residues. V lost 5 bases to trimming and J lost 0 bases; unmatched junction nucleotides: 5. The DNA of the CDR3 is TGTGCCAGCAGTCCCAGCGGGGGGCTAGCCAAAAACATTCAGTACTTC. This sequence encodes CASSPSGGLAKNIQYF.

The sample holds a few counts of this clonotype. As DNA, the CDR3 is TGTGCCAGCAGTGATGAACTAGCGGCCGGGGCTGAGCAGTTCTTC. Protein product: CASSDELAAGAEQFF. This chain uses TRBV6-1 with TRBJ2-1; 8 nucleotides align to TRBD2. Germline values: CDR1 MNHNS, CDR2 SASEGT. This CDR3 contains 15 residues. After removal of 3 bases from V and 9 bases from J, the junction contained 10 bases not matched to a gene.

This clonotype was counted only a few times. The CDR3 sequence: CASSNQVPEAFF. Here the CDR3 DNA reads TGTGCCAGCAGTAATCAGGTGCCTGAAGCTTTCTTT. V is TRBV12-3 or TRBV12-4 and J is TRBJ1-1; unclear D gene. The CDR3 extends over 12 amino acids. V lost 5 bases to trimming and J lost 6 bases, with 10 bases between them.

The chain recombines TRBV27 with TRBJ1-5; the D gene is possibly TRBD1 (6 bases). The CDR3 spans 14 residues. Germline V CDR1 and CDR2: MNHEY, SMNVEV (reference sequence). V was trimmed by 11 bases and J by 3 bases, leaving 17 bases between them. CDR3 bases: TGTGCCCACCCCCCATGGACAGACAATCAGCCCCAGCATTTT. It encodes CAHPPWTDNQPQHF.

The V gene is TRBV7-6, the J gene TRBJ2-2; TRBD2 aligns across 9 bases. Looked up from germline, CDR1 is SGHVS and CDR2 is FNYEAQ. V gave up 3 bases and J gave up 2 bases; unmatched junction bases: 10. The CDR3 runs 18 residues. DNA for the CDR3: TGTGCCAGCAGCTTCTCGGGGAGCGGGGGGCTTAACACCGGGGAGCTGTTTTTT. It is translated as CASSFSGSGGLNTGELFF. Filled out from reference TRBV7-6 and TRBJ2-2, the complete variable domain reads GAGVSQSPRYKVTKRGQDVALRCDPISGHVSLYWYRQALGQGPEFLTYFNYEAQQDKSGLPNDRFSAERPEGSISTLTIQRTEQRDSAMYRCASSFSGSGGLNTGELFFGEGSRLTVL.

There are a few counts of this clonotype. V usage is TRBV7-9 and J usage is TRBJ2-1; unclear D gene. In germline, CDR1 is SEHNR, CDR2 FQNEAQ (reference sequence). V was clipped by 1 base and J by 8 bases, with 12 bases between them. The CDR3 loop spans 14 amino acids. CDR3 amino acids: CASSLDVGLDEQFF. CDR3 coding DNA: TGTGCCAGCAGCTTAGACGTAGGGTTGGATGAGCAGTTCTTC.

In this sample, this clonotype turned up many times. V is TRBV7-2 and J is TRBJ2-1; D ambiguous. Germline loops: CDR1 SGHTA, CDR2 FQGNSA. The CDR3 runs 14 residues. Trimming left V 2 bases short and J 5 bases short, with 10 bases between. CDR3: CASSLQKANNEQFF. CDR3 DNA sequence: TGTGCCAGCAGCTTACAGAAGGCGAACAATGAGCAGTTCTTC.

V gene TRBV24-1 combines with J gene TRBJ1-5; TRBD1 agrees at 10 bases. This CDR3 has 15 amino acids. In germline, CDR1 is KGHDR, CDR2 SFDVKD. The trim removed 5 bases at V and 3 bases at J, leaving 3 bases unmatched. The CDR3 loop reads CATSAGTGDNQPQHF. For the CDR3, the DNA is TGTGCCACCAGTGCCGGGACAGGGGACAATCAGCCCCAGCATTTT.

The chain combines TRBV12-3 or TRBV12-4 with TRBJ2-3, with no clear D. The germline V and J ends were trimmed by 2 bases and 3 bases, with 9 bases remaining between them. The CDR3 loop spans 14 amino acids. This chain's CDR3 is CASSLQAATDTQYF. The CDR3 DNA reads TGTGCCAGCAGTTTACAGGCGGCTACAGATACGCAGTATTTT.

J is TRBJ1-1 and V is TRBV19; weak D call: TRBD1 (6 bases). This CDR3 has 14 amino acids. Trimming shortened V by 3 bases and J by 6 bases, and 14 bases separated the two germline ends. The germline CDR1 and CDR2 sequences are LNHDA and SQIVND (reference sequence). CDR3 coding DNA: TGTGCCAGTAGTATGGTAGGGGGGGACCCTGAAGCTTTCTTT. This gives the protein CASSMVGGDPEAFF.

This clonotype was seen more than once but under ten times. This chain links TRBV11-1 with TRBJ2-5; D gene unclear. The germline gives CDR1 SGHAT, CDR2 FQDESV (reference sequence). The CDR3 extends over 12 amino acids. Trimming cost V 1 base and J 9 bases, with 9 bases left between them. The CDR3 protein is CASSLGGQPQYF. DNA for the CDR3: TGTGCCAGCAGCTTAGGAGGTCAGCCCCAGTACTTC.

This clonotype was seen at least ten times. This chain links TRBV4-3 with TRBJ2-1, with TRBD2 matching 8 bases. The ends lost 0 bases at V and 0 bases at J; junction bases unmatched: 1. The CDR3 extends over 16 amino acids. Per the germline V gene, CDR1 is LGHNA and CDR2 is YSLEER. This CDR3 reads CASSQDAGGSYNEQFF. The CDR3 DNA reads TGCGCCAGCAGCCAAGACGCGGGGGGCTCCTACAATGAGCAGTTCTTC.